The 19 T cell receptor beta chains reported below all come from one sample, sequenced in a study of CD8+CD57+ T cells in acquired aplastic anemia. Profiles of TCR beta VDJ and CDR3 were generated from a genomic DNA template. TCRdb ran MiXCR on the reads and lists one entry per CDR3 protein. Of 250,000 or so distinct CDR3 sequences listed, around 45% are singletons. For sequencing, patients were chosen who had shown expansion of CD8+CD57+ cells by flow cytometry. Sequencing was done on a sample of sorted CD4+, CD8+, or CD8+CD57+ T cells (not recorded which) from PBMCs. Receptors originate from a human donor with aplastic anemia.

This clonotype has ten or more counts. The DNA for the CDR3 is TGTGCCAGCAGGTCTTCGACGGCCTGGATGAAGGCCCAGTACTTC. Translation gives CASRSSTAWMKAQYF. The chain links TRBV7-8 to TRBJ2-5; the D is unclear. Germline V CDR1 and CDR2: SGHVS, FQNEAQ. The CDR3 runs to 15 residues. Deletions cut 6 bases from V and 9 bases from J, with 23 bases between.

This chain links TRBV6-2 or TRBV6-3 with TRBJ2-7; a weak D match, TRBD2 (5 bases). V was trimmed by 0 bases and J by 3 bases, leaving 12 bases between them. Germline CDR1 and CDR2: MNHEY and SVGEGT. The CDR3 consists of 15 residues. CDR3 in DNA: TGTGCCAGCAGTTACTCGCCCGGGGTCGGCTACGAGCAGTACTTC. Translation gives CASSYSPGVGYEQYF.

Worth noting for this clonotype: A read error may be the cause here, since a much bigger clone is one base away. CDR3 residues: CASSGQNYGYTF. The CDR3 DNA reads as TGTGCCAGCAGCGGACAGAACTATGGCTACACCTTC. V usage is TRBV12-3 or TRBV12-4 and J usage is TRBJ1-2; TRBD1 might be the D (6 bases). Deletions cut 6 bases from V and 2 bases from J, with 7 bases between. CDR3 size: 12 residues.

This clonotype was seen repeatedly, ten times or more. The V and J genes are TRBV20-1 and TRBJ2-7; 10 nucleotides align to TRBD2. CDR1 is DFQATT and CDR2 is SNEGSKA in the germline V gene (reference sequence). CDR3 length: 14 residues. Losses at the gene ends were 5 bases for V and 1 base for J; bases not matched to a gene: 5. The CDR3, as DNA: TGCAGTGCTGCACCGGGACTAGCGTCCTACGAGCAGTACTTC. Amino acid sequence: CSAAPGLASYEQYF.

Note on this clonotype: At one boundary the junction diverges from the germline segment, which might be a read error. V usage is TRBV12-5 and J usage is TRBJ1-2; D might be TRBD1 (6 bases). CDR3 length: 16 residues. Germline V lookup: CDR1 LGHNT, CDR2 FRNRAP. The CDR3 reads CASGADQSYRAYDYTF. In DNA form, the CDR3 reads TGTGCTAGTGGTGCCGACCAGAGTTACAGGGCCTATGACTACACCTTC. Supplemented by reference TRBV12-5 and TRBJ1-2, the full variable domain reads DARVTQTPRHKVTEMGQEVTMRCQPILGHNTVFWYRQTMMQGLELLAYFRNRAPLDDSGMPKDRFSAEMPDATLATLKIQPSEPRDSAVYFCASGADQSYRAYDYTFGSGTRLTVV.

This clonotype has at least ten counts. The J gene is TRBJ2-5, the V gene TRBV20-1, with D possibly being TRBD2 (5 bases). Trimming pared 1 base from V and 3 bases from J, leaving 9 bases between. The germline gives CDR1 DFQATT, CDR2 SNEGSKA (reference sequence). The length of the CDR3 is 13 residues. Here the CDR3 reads CSARVMEEETQYF. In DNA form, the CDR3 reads TGCAGTGCTAGAGTTATGGAGGAAGAGACCCAGTACTTC.

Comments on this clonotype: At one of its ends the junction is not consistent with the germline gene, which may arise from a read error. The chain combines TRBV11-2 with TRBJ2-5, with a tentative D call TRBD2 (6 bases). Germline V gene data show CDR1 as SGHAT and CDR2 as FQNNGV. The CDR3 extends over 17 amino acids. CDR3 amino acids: CACSLDPGGASQETQYF. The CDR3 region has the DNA TGTGCCTGCAGCTTAGACCCCGGAGGGGCGTCACAAGAGACCCAGTACTTC.

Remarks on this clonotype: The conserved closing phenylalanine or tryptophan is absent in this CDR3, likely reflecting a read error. The CDR3 protein is CSARDRTGRNQPQHL. The DNA of the CDR3 is TGCAGTGCTAGGGACCGGACAGGACGAAATCAGCCCCAGCATCTT. The chain uses TRBV20-1 and TRBJ1-5; 7 positions agree with TRBD1. Trimming at V came to 3 bases and at J to 4 bases, leaving 9 bases not matched to a gene. Per germline, CDR1 DFQATT and CDR2 SNEGSKA (reference sequence). The CDR3 runs to 15 residues.

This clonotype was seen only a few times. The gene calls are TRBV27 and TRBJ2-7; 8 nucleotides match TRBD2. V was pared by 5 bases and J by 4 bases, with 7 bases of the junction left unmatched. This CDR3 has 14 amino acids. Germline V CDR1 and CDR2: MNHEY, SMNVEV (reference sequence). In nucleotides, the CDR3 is TGTGCCAGCAGTATTAGCGGGAATCCTTACGAGCAGTACTTC. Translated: CASSISGNPYEQYF.

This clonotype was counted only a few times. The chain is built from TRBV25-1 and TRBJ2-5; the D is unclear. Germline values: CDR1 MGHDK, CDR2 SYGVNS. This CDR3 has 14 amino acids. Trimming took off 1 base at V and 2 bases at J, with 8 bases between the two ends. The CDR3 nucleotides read TGTGCCAGCAGTGAATTAACACCACAAGAGACCCAGTACTTC. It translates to CASSELTPQETQYF.

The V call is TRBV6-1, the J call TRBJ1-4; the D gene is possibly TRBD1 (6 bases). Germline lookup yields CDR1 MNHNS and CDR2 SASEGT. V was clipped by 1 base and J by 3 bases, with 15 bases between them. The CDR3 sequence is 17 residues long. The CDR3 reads CASSEVGYGQPNEKLFF. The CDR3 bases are TGTGCCAGCAGTGAAGTGGGGTACGGACAGCCTAATGAAAAACTGTTTTTT.

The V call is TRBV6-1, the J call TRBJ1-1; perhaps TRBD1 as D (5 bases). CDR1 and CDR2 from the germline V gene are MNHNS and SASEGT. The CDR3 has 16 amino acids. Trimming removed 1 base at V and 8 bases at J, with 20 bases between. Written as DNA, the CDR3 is TGTGCCAGCAGTGAAGAAAGGGACGGGGACCCCTGGGAAGCTTTCTTT. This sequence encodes CASSEERDGDPWEAFF.

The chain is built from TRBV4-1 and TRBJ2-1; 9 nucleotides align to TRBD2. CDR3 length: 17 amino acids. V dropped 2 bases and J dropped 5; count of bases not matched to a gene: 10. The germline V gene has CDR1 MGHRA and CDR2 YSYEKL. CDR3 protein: CASSQTLAGAGDNEQFF. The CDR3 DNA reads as TGCGCCAGCAGCCAAACCTTAGCGGGGGCGGGCGACAATGAGCAGTTCTTC.

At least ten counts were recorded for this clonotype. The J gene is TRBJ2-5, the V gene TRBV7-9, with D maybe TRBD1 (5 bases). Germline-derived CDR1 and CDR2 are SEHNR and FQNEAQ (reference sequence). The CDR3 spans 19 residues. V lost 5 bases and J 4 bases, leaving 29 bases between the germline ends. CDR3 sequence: CASSLYHWGQEEPRETQYF. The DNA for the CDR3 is TGTGCCAGCAGCCTATACCACTGGGGCCAGGAAGAACCTAGAGAGACCCAGTACTTC.

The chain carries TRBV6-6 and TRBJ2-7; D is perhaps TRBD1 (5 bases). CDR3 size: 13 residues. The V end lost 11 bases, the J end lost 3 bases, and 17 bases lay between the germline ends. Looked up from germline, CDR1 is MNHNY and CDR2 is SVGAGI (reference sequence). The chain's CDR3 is CAVGQGVNYEQYF. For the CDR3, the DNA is TGTGCCGTGGGCCAAGGGGTGAACTACGAGCAGTACTTC.

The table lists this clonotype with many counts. CDR3 sequence reads: CASSSPGQEQYF. CDR3 coding DNA: TGTGCCAGCAGCTCTCCGGGCCAGGAGCAGTACTTC. The chain employs TRBV5-4 and TRBJ2-7; D is uncertain. The CDR3 spans 12 residues. With 3 bases removed from V and 7 bases from J, the gap between germline ends came to 11 bases. Germline CDR1 SGHNT, CDR2 YYREEE (reference sequence).

In DNA, the CDR3 is TGCAGTGCTAGTAAGCCTCCGGGGGGGCGTCGTGGCTACACCTTC. This translates into CSASKPPGGRRGYTF. The chain recombines TRBV20-1 with TRBJ1-2; D perhaps matches TRBD1 (6 bases). V was shortened by 3 bases and J by 7 bases, with 21 bases between the two germline ends. CDR1 is DFQATT and CDR2 is SNEGSKA in the germline V gene (reference sequence). This CDR3 region has 15 residues.

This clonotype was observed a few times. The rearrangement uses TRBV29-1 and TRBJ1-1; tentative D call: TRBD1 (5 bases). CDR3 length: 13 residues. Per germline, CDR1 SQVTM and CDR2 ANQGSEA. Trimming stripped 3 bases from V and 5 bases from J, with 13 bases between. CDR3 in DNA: TGCAGCGTTGAGGGGGGGGTTGGGACTGAAGCTTTCTTT. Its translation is CSVEGGVGTEAFF.

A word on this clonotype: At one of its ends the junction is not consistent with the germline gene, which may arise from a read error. CDR3 coding DNA: TGCGCCAGCAGCTCCCCCTCGGGGTTAGGGACCCAGTACTTC. Protein sequence: CASSSPSGLGTQYF. V usage is TRBV5-6 and J usage is TRBJ2-5, with a weak D call TRBD2 (5 bases). Germline CDR1 SGHDT, CDR2 YYEEEE. This CDR3 is built from 14 residues.